The next 16 T cell receptor beta chains were all read from a single sample in a study of identical twins. TCRdb re-derived calls from the 5' RACE reads in MiXCR, one entry per CDR3 protein. This table has 650,000 to 750,000 distinct CDR3 sequences, 21% appearing once. The sample was also reused in another study, on T cells expressing NK-cell markers.

The specimen was PBMCs. The source is a young woman in good health.

The V call is TRBV3-1, the J call TRBJ2-7; 7 bases fit TRBD2. J gave up 5 bases and V 3 bases, and 4 bases lay outside the gene matches. CDR1 and CDR2 (germline): LGHDT, YNNKEL (reference sequence). The CDR3 length is 13 residues. CDR3 residues: CASSHRTSDEQYF. The CDR3 region has the DNA TGTGCCAGCAGCCACAGGACTAGTGACGAGCAGTACTTC.

The table lists this clonotype with a few counts. This chain connects TRBV6-5 to TRBJ2-7, with 9 bases fitting TRBD1. The CDR3 spans 17 residues. Germline assignment: CDR1 MNHEY and CDR2 SVGAGI. After removal of 2 bases from V and 2 bases from J, the junction contained 10 bases not matched to a gene. The CDR3 DNA is TGTGCCAGCAGTTACAGAAAAGGACAGGGGAGGACCTACGAGCAGTACTTC. This codes for CASSYRKGQGRTYEQYF.

This chain connects TRBV4-2 to TRBJ2-1; no definite D call. This CDR3 region has 16 residues. V was trimmed by 0 bases and J by 5 bases, leaving 14 bases between them. Looked up from germline, CDR1 is LGHNA and CDR2 is YNFKEQ. CDR3 in amino acids: CASSQDLGIVHNEQFF. CDR3 in DNA: TGTGCCAGCAGCCAAGATCTGGGGATAGTCCACAATGAGCAGTTCTTC.

The rearrangement joins TRBV10-3 to TRBJ1-1; 8 bases match TRBD1. CDR3 length: 13 amino acids. CDR1 is ENHRY and CDR2 is SYGVKD in the germline V gene. The V segment lost 10 bases and the J segment 1 base; nucleotides outside the gene matches: 5. The CDR3 region is CASADRGNTEAFF. The CDR3 nucleotides read TGTGCCAGCGCTGACAGGGGGAACACTGAAGCTTTCTTT.

The chain recombines TRBV29-1 with TRBJ2-3; D is unresolved. Germline values: CDR1 SQVTM, CDR2 ANQGSEA. This CDR3 contains 12 residues. With 0 bases removed from V and 7 bases from J, the gap between germline ends came to 8 bases. Here the CDR3 DNA reads TGCAGCGTTGAAGACTGGCCAAATACGCAGTATTTT. It encodes CSVEDWPNTQYF.

J is TRBJ1-1 and V is TRBV6-1; D might be TRBD1 (6 bases). The CDR3 has 14 amino acids. CDR1 and CDR2 from the germline V gene are MNHNS and SASEGT. Trimming took off 11 bases at V and 1 base at J, with 17 bases between the two ends. This chain's CDR3 is CADTEGVENTEAFF. The CDR3 nucleotides are TGTGCCGACACCGAGGGGGTCGAGAACACTGAAGCTTTCTTT.

The chain recombines TRBV20-1 with TRBJ2-2, with TRBD2 as a possible D gene (6 bases). Germline lookup yields CDR1 DFQATT and CDR2 SNEGSKA (reference sequence). The CDR3 is 13 amino acids. Trimming cost V 3 bases and J 5 bases, with 10 bases left between them. Here the CDR3 reads CSARGLRTGELFF. The DNA for the CDR3 is TGCAGTGCTAGGGGACTCCGGACCGGGGAGCTGTTTTTT.

The genes are TRBV20-1 and TRBJ1-2; weak D call: TRBD1 (5 bases). V dropped 3 bases and J dropped 4 bases, with 12 bases sitting between them. CDR3 size: 13 residues. Germline V lookup: CDR1 DFQATT, CDR2 SNEGSKA (reference sequence). The CDR3 region is CSARGTDRYGYTF. The CDR3 region has the DNA TGCAGTGCTAGGGGGACTGACCGCTATGGCTACACCTTC.

This clonotype was found a few times. V is TRBV20-1 and J is TRBJ2-3; D perhaps matches TRBD1 (5 bases). The CDR3 loop spans 12 amino acids. The germline V and J ends were trimmed by 5 bases and 2 bases, with 8 bases remaining between them. Looked up from germline, CDR1 is DFQATT and CDR2 is SNEGSKA (reference sequence). CDR3 nucleotide sequence: TGCAGTGCTGTGACAGACACAGATACGCAGTATTTT. This encodes CSAVTDTDTQYF.

This clonotype was found many times. This chain links TRBV11-2 with TRBJ1-1; D remains unclear. Germline assignment: CDR1 SGHAT and CDR2 FQNNGV. The V end was cut by 4 bases, the J end by 5 bases, with 17 bases between. The CDR3 runs 15 residues. CDR3: CASSYTIGAGTEAFF. The CDR3 DNA is TGTGCCAGCAGCTACACTATTGGCGCTGGGACTGAAGCTTTCTTT.

The rearrangement joins TRBV20-1 to TRBJ2-6, with D perhaps TRBD2 (7 bases). CDR3 length: 15 residues. V shed 2 bases and J shed 1 base, with 9 bases lying between them. Per germline, CDR1 DFQATT and CDR2 SNEGSKA (reference sequence). The CDR3: CSARRGGSGANVLTF. DNA of the CDR3: TGCAGTGCTAGAAGGGGGGGTTCTGGGGCCAACGTCCTGACTTTC.

This clonotype occurred a few times. The rearrangement joins TRBV5-1 to TRBJ1-1, with D hard to call. This CDR3 contains 12 residues. Trimming stripped 7 bases from V and 3 bases from J, with 10 bases between. Germline V gene data show CDR1 as SGHRS and CDR2 as YFSETQ. As DNA, the CDR3 is TGCGCCAGCTCGTGGGGAGACACTGAAGCTTTCTTT. Translation: CASSWGDTEAFF.

The genes are TRBV12-5 and TRBJ2-5, with D perhaps TRBD1 (6 bases). CDR1 LGHNT and CDR2 FRNRAP come from the germline V gene. V lost 6 bases and J lost 5, with 19 bases in between. The length of the CDR3 is 15 residues. CDR3 loop: CASGLGPTRGETQYF. Here the CDR3 DNA reads TGTGCTAGTGGCCTTGGACCAACGAGGGGGGAGACCCAGTACTTC. Filled out from reference TRBV12-5 and TRBJ2-5, the complete variable domain reads DARVTQTPRHKVTEMGQEVTMRCQPILGHNTVFWYRQTMMQGLELLAYFRNRAPLDDSGMPKDRFSAEMPDATLATLKIQPSEPRDSAVYFCASGLGPTRGETQYFGPGTRLLVL.

This clonotype was seen at least ten times. This chain links TRBV6-2 or TRBV6-3 with TRBJ2-1; D gene ambiguous. The V end was cut by 2 bases, the J end by 0 bases, with 8 bases between. CDR3 length: 15 residues. Germline CDR1 MNHEY, CDR2 SVGEGT. The CDR3 spells CASSYGQSSYNEQFF. In DNA form, the CDR3 reads TGTGCCAGCAGTTACGGGCAGAGCTCCTACAATGAGCAGTTCTTC.

This clonotype was observed a handful of times. V and J are TRBV4-3 and TRBJ1-1, with D possibly TRBD1 on 6 matching bases. The CDR3 sequence is 14 residues long. The V gene's germline CDR1 is LGHNA and CDR2 YSLEER. Trimming left V 9 bases short and J 1 base short, with 15 bases between. This chain's CDR3 is CASRQDRPNTEAFF. The CDR3 nucleotides are TGCGCCAGTCGCCAAGACAGGCCGAACACTGAAGCTTTCTTT.

This clonotype was counted only a few times. This chain links TRBV27 with TRBJ2-7; TRBD1 matches 12 bases. The CDR3 is made up of 14 amino acids. V was pared by 9 bases and J by 6 bases, with 9 bases of the junction left unmatched. Germline assignment: CDR1 MNHEY and CDR2 SMNVEV (reference sequence). DNA for the CDR3: TGTGCCAGTTCCAGCGGGACAGGGGGCATCGAGCAGTACTTC. This gives the protein CASSSGTGGIEQYF.